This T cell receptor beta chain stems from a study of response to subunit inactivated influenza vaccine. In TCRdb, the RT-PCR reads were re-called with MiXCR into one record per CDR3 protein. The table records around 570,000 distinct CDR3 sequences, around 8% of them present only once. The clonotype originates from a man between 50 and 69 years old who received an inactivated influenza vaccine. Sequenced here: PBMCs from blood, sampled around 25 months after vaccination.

DNA for the CDR3: TGCAGTGCTAGATGGGCACTAGATCCCCACAATGAGCAGTTCTTC. It translates to CSARWALDPHNEQFF. The chain has TRBV20-1 and TRBJ2-1; the D gene is possibly TRBD2 (5 bases). Germline CDR1 is DFQATT and CDR2 is SNEGSKA (reference sequence). There are 15 residues in the CDR3. With 2 bases removed from V and 5 bases from J, the gap between germline ends came to 16 bases.